The 14 T cell receptor beta chains in this list originate from one sample, sequenced in a study of blood T cell repertoires in COVID-19. Sequenced by immunoSEQ multiplex PCR; TCRdb stores in-frame clones only, minus some. The top ten clones hold approximately 23% of a sample with 70,000 or so clones, more than 60% of them seen once. The sequenced material came from peripheral blood. These receptors were obtained from a human donor in a cohort sampled during active COVID-19.

This clone was observed a few times. V gene TRBV2 combines with J gene TRBJ2-2, with D possibly matching TRBD2 (5 bases). Germline CDR1 reads SNHLY; CDR2 reads FYNNEI. The CDR3 spans 14 residues. V gave up 7 bases and J gave up 2 bases, with 11 bases separating them. The CDR3: CASKGVSNTGELFF. The CDR3 coding sequence is TGTGCCAGCAAGGGAGTCTCAAACACCGGGGAGCTGTTTTTT. The full variable domain, completed using reference TRBV2 and TRBJ2-2, is EPEVTQTPSHQVTQMGQEVILRCVPISNHLYFYWYRQILGQKVEFLVSFYNNEISEKSEIFDDQFSVERPDGSNFTLKIRSTKLEDSAMYFCASKGVSNTGELFFGEGSRLTVL.

The chain uses TRBV28 and TRBJ2-3; 7 bases are shared with TRBD2. Trimming took 5 bases from V and 5 from J; bases not matched to a gene: 13. The germline gives CDR1 MDHEN, CDR2 SYDVKM. The CDR3 totals 16 residues. The CDR3: CASSRLRGVGIDTQYF. CDR3 coding DNA: TGTGCCAGCAGTAGACTTCGGGGGGTGGGTATAGATACGCAGTATTTT.

This clone was recorded a few times. The V and J genes are TRBV6-6 and TRBJ2-7; 9 bases are a match to TRBD1. CDR3 size: 13 residues. J lost 3 bases, V lost 10 bases, and 7 bases had no gene match. Germline V CDR1 and CDR2: MNHNY, SVGAGI (reference sequence). CDR3 loop: CATRRDRDYEQYF. The CDR3, as DNA: TGTGCCACCCGCCGGGACAGGGACTACGAGCAGTACTTC.

This sequence joins TRBV7-9 and TRBJ1-6; D not resolved. This CDR3 is 13 amino acids long. Trimming shortened V by 1 base and J by 8 bases, and 6 bases separated the two germline ends. Germline-derived CDR1 and CDR2 are SEHNR and FQNEAQ (reference sequence). This CDR3 reads CASSLEADSPLHF. CDR3 in DNA: TGTGCCAGCAGCTTAGAAGCGGATTCACCCCTCCACTTT.

This clone was seen once. The V and J genes are TRBV11-2 and TRBJ1-3, with D possibly matching TRBD1 (5 bases). Germline V CDR1 and CDR2: SGHAT, FQNNGV. The CDR3 has 17 residues. V was clipped by 0 bases and J by 3 bases, with 15 bases between them. The CDR3 loop is CASSLDRLAGNGNTIYF. CDR3 nucleotide sequence: TGTGCCAGCAGCTTAGATCGGTTGGCAGGGAATGGAAACACCATATATTTT.

This chain uses TRBV10-2 with TRBJ1-1; no clear D. Per the germline V gene, CDR1 is WSHSY and CDR2 is SAAADI. CDR3 length equals 12 residues. Trimming cost V 7 bases and J 3 bases, with 9 bases left between them. The CDR3 loop reads CASKNGYTEAFF. The CDR3 coding sequence is TGCGCCAGCAAGAACGGTTACACTGAAGCTTTCTTT.

This rearrangement joins TRBV11-2 to TRBJ1-4; weak D call: TRBD1 (6 bases). V lost 1 base, J lost 6 bases, and 12 bases lay in between. Per germline, CDR1 SGHAT and CDR2 FQNNGV. This CDR3 spans 15 amino acids. The CDR3, as DNA: TGTGCCAGCAGCTTAGGAGGGGGTTATTATGAAAAACTGTTTTTT. Translating gives CASSLGGGYYEKLFF.

This clone was seen only once. The chain links TRBV6-2 or TRBV6-3 to TRBJ1-1; possible D gene TRBD1, 5 bases. CDR1 and CDR2 from the germline V gene are MNHEY and SVGEGT. Trimming removed 4 bases at V and 3 bases at J, with 9 bases between. CDR3 length equals 13 residues. CDR3 coding DNA: TGTGCCAGCAGTTGGGGGGGAGACACTGAAGCTTTCTTT. Translating it yields CASSWGGDTEAFF.

V gene TRBV7-8 combines with J gene TRBJ2-7, with 7 bases identical to TRBD2. Losses at the gene ends were 3 bases for V and 0 bases for J; bases not matched to a gene: 2. The length of the CDR3 is 14 residues. CDR1 is SGHVS and CDR2 is FQNEAQ in the germline V gene. CDR3 sequence: CASSLRTSSYEQYF. CDR3 nucleotides: TGTGCCAGCAGCTTGCGGACTAGCTCCTACGAGCAGTACTTC.

This chain links TRBV3-1 (or the pseudogene TRBV3-2) with TRBJ2-1, with D possibly TRBD2 on 7 matching bases. The V gene lost 1 base and the J gene lost 6 bases, with 19 bases spanning the gap. CDR1 LGHDT and CDR2 YNNKEL come from the germline V gene (reference sequence). The CDR3 consists of 17 residues. CDR3 bases: TGTGCCAGCAGCCAAGTGGGGGGGGGCCCCACGGTCAATGAGCAGTTCTTC. It is translated as CASSQVGGGPTVNEQFF.

The J gene is TRBJ1-2, the V gene TRBV4-1, with D unresolved. Germline V CDR1 and CDR2: MGHRA, YSYEKL. This CDR3 spans 15 amino acids. The V and J ends lost 4 bases and 0 bases respectively, with 12 bases between them. The CDR3 spells CASSPSLATNYGYTF. The CDR3 nucleotides read TGCGCCAGCAGCCCTAGCCTGGCAACTAACTATGGCTACACCTTC.

This chain links TRBV7-8 with TRBJ2-7, with 7 positions matching TRBD2. This CDR3 spans 18 amino acids. V dropped 5 bases and J dropped 3; count of bases not matched to a gene: 19. The germline V gene has CDR1 SGHVS and CDR2 FQNEAQ. This CDR3 reads CASSLQPSGGGTIYEQYF. DNA for the CDR3: TGTGCCAGCAGCCTACAACCGTCGGGAGGCGGGACGATCTACGAGCAGTACTTC.

The chain uses TRBV29-1 and TRBJ2-2, with D possibly matching TRBD1 (6 bases). V lost 3 bases, J lost 2 bases, and 7 bases lay in between. The CDR3 totals 13 residues. Germline V gene data show CDR1 as SQVTM and CDR2 as ANQGSEA. DNA for the CDR3: TGCAGCGTTGACAGGGGAAACACCGGGGAGCTGTTTTTT. Its protein is CSVDRGNTGELFF.

In this sample, this clone turned up a few times. This chain uses TRBV10-3 with TRBJ1-1, with a weak D call TRBD1 (6 bases). Trimming removed 6 bases at V and 4 bases at J, with 6 bases between. Germline loops: CDR1 ENHRY, CDR2 SYGVKD. CDR3 length: 11 residues. CDR3 sequence: CAIRDSTEAFF. In nucleotides, the CDR3 is TGTGCCATCAGGGACAGCACTGAAGCTTTCTTT.